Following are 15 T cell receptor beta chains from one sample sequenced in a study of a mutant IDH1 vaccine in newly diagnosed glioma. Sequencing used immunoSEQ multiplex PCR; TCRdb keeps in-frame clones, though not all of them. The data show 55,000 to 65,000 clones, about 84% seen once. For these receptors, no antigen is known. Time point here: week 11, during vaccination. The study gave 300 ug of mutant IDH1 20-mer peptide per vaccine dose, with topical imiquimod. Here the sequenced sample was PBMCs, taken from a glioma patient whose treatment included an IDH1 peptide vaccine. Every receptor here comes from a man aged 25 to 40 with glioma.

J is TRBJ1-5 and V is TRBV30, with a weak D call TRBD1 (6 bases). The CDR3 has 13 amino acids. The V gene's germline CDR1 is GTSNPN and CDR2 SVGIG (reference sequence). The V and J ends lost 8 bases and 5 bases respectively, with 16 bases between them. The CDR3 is CAQSRGQDQPQHF. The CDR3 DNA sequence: TGTGCCCAAAGCCGGGGACAAGATCAGCCCCAGCATTTT. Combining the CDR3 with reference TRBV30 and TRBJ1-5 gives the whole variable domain SQTIHQWPATLVQPVGSPLSLECTVEGTSNPNLYWYRQAAGRGLQLLFYSVGIGQISSEVPQNLSASRPQDRQFILSSKKLLLSDSGFYLCAQSRGQDQPQHFGDGTRLSIL.

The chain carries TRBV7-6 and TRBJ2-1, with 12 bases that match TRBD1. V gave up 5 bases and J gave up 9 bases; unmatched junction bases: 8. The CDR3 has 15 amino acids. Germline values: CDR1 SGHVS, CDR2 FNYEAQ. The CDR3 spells CASSRTGTGGAEQFF. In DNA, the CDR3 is TGTGCCAGCAGCCGGACGGGGACAGGGGGCGCTGAGCAGTTCTTC.

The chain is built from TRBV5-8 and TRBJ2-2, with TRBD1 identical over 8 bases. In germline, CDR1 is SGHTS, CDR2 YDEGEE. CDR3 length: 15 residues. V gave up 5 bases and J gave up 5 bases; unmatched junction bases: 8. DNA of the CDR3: TGTGCCAGCAGGCTATGGACAGGGTGGACCGGGGAGCTGTTTTTT. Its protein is CASRLWTGWTGELFF.

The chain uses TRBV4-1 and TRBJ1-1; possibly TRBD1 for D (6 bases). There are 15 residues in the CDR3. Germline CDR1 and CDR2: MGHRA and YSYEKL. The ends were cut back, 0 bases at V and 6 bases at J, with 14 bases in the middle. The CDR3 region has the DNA TGCGCCAGCAGCCAAGAGAAGACGGGGGGCTCTGAAGCTTTCTTT. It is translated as CASSQEKTGGSEAFF.

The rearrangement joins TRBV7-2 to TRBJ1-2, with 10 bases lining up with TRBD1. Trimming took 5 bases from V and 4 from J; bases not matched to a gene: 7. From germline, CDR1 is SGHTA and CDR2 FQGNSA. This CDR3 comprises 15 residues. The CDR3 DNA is TGTGCCAGCAGCCCTGGGACAGGGGATCCCTATGGCTACACCTTC. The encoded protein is CASSPGTGDPYGYTF.

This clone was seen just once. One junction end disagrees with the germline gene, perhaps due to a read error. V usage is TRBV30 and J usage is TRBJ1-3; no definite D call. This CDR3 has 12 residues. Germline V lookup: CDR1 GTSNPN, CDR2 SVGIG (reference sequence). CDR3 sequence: CARSPEGNTIYF. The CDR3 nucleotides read TGTGCCCGGAGTCCCGAAGGAAACACCATATATTTT.

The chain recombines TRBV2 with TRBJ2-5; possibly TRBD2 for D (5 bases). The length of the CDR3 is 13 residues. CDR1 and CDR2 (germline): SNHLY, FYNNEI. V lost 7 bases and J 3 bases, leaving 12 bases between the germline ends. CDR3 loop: CASKPRAKETQYF. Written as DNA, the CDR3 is TGTGCCAGCAAGCCGAGGGCGAAAGAGACCCAGTACTTC. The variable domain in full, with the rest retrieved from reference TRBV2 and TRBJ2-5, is EPEVTQTPSHQVTQMGQEVILRCVPISNHLYFYWYRQILGQKVEFLVSFYNNEISEKSEIFDDQFSVERPDGSNFTLKIRSTKLEDSAMYFCASKPRAKETQYFGPGTRLLVL.

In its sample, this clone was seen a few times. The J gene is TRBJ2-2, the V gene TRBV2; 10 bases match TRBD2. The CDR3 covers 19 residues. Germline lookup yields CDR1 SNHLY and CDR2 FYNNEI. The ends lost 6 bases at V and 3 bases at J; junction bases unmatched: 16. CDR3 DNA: TGTGCCAGCAGCCCCCGGGCTAGCGGGGGCCGGGGAGACACCGGGGAGCTGTTTTTT. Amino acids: CASSPRASGGRGDTGELFF.

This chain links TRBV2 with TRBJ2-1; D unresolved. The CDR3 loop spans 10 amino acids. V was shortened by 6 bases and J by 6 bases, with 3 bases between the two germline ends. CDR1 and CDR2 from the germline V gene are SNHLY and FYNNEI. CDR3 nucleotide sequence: TGTGCCAGCAGCCCCAATGAGCAGTTCTTC. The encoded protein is CASSPNEQFF.

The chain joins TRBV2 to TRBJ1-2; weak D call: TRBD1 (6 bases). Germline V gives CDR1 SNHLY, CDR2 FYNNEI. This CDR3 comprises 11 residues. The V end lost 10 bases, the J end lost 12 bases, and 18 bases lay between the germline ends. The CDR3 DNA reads TGTGCCAACTATAACAGGGAGGGCGACACCTTC. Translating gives CANYNREGDTF.

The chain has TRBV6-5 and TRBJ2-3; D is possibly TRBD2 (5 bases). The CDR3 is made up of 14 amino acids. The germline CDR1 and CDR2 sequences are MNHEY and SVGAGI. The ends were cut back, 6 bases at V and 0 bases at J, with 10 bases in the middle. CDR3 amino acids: CASRVTTSTDTQYF. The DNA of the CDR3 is TGTGCCAGCAGGGTGACTACTAGCACAGATACGCAGTATTTT.

The CDR3 sequence is CASSWRASGSDEQFF. CDR3 DNA sequence: TGTGCCAGCAGCTGGAGGGCTAGCGGGAGTGATGAGCAGTTCTTC. This chain joins TRBV7-9 and TRBJ2-1; 10 nucleotides line up with TRBD2. After removal of 4 bases from V and 8 bases from J, the junction contained 8 bases not matched to a gene. Germline values: CDR1 SEHNR, CDR2 FQNEAQ (reference sequence). This CDR3 comprises 15 residues.

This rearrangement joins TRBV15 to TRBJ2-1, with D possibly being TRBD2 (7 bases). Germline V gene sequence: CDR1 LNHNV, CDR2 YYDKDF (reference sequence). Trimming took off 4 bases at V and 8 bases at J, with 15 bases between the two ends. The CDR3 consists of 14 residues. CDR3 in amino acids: CATSTTGGSYEQFF. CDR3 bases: TGTGCCACCAGCACGACGGGGGGCTCGTATGAGCAGTTCTTC.

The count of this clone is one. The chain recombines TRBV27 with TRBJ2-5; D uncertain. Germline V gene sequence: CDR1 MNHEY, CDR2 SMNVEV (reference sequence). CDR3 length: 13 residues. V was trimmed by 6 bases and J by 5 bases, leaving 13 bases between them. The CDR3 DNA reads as TGTGCCAGCAGACCCTCGTTAGAGGAGACCCAGTACTTC. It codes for CASRPSLEETQYF.

The chain's CDR3 is CAWSVTYREWNGYTF. The DNA of the CDR3 is TGTGCCTGGAGTGTGACCTACAGGGAATGGAATGGCTACACCTTC. The genes are TRBV30 and TRBJ1-2, with D tentatively TRBD1 (6 bases). Germline assignment: CDR1 GTSNPN and CDR2 SVGIG (reference sequence). CDR3 length: 15 residues. V gave up 0 bases and J gave up 6 bases, with 17 bases separating them.